What follows is one TCR beta chain and its context. V was pared by 6 bases and J by 3 bases, with 14 bases between. The CDR3 is made up of 15 amino acids. An amount of RNA that ranged from roughly 0.5 to 1 ug was reverse transcribed with random hexamers. Amplification of TCR beta CDR3 was carried out by immunoSEQ multiplex PCR, which covered 54 Vbeta and 13 Jbeta segments. TCRdb reanalysed the immunoSEQ multiplex PCR reads using MiXCR and keeps one entry per CDR3 protein. The data show around 79,000 distinct CDR3 sequences, approximately 94% seen once. The entry originates in a study of CD8 T cells in Susac syndrome. FACS enriched CD8+ TEMRA cells, while bulk CD8+ and CD4+ were negatively isolated.

The gene calls are TRBV12-3 or TRBV12-4 and TRBJ1-4, with D unclear. Sequencing was carried out using CD8+ T cells from PBMCs. This sequence originates from a human donor with multiple sclerosis. The CDR3 loop reads CASSHTPVANEKLFF. CDR3 DNA sequence: TGTGCCAGCAGCCACACCCCGGTAGCTAATGAAAAACTGTTTTTT.